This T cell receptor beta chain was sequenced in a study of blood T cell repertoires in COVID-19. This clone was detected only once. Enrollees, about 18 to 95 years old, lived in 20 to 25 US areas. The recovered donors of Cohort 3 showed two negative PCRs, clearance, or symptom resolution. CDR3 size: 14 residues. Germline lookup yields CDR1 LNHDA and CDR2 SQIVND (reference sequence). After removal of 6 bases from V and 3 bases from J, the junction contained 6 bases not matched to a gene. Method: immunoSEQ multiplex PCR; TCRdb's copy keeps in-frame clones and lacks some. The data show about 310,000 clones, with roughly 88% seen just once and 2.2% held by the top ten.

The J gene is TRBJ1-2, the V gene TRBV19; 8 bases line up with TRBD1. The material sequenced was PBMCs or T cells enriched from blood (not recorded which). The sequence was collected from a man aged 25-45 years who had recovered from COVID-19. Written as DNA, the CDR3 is TGTGCCAGTAGACTCCCACAGGGGGACTATGGCTACACCTTC. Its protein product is CASRLPQGDYGYTF. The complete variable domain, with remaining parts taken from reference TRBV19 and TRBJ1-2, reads DGGITQSPKYLFRKEGQNVTLSCEQNLNHDAMYWYRQDPGQGLRLIYYSQIVNDFQKGDIAEGYSVSREKKESFPLTVTSAQKNPTAFYLCASRLPQGDYGYTFGSGTRLTVV.